These 20 T cell receptor beta chains originate from one sample sequenced in a study of metastatic and nonmetastatic thyroid tumors. Every patient underwent thyroid surgery untreated. TCRdb re-called clones from the PCR reads using MiXCR. The sample has 30,000 to 35,000 clones, about a sixth seen once; the top ten hold under 8.5%. Source material: blood. The source is a female donor with papillary thyroid cancer or a benign thyroid nodule (not recorded which). Some clones in this sample may be carry-over from other donors' samples.

Ten or more counts support this clone. The chain joins TRBV2 to TRBJ1-1, with D possibly TRBD1 on 5 matching bases. V was trimmed by 6 bases and J by 11 bases, leaving 22 bases between them. Germline CDR1 is SNHLY and CDR2 is FYNNEI. The CDR3 length is 14 residues. The CDR3 reads CASSQTYVLGVAFF. The CDR3 region has the DNA TGTGCCAGCAGCCAGACTTACGTTTTGGGGGTGGCTTTCTTT.

A note on this clone: A clone one base away is much larger, so this may be a read error. The chain carries TRBV7-6 and TRBJ2-5; D is tentatively TRBD1 or TRBD2 (5 bases each). Germline V gene data show CDR1 as SGHVS and CDR2 as FNYEAQ. The CDR3 length is 14 residues. The CDR3 DNA sequence: TGTGCCAGCAGCCCCCGGGCGGCCAAGGGGACCAAGTACTTC. It is translated as CASSPRAAKGTKYF. The variable domain in full, with the rest retrieved from reference TRBV7-6 and TRBJ2-5, is GAGVSQSPRYKVTKRGQDVALRCDPISGHVSLYWYRQALGQGPEFLTYFNYEAQQDKSGLPNDRFSAERPEGSISTLTIQRTEQRDSAMYRCASSPRAAKGTKYFGPGTRLLVL.

J is TRBJ1-2 and V is TRBV20-1; D gene uncertain. Deletions cut 3 bases from V and 7 bases from J, with 12 bases between. Germline CDR1 is DFQATT and CDR2 is SNEGSKA (reference sequence). CDR3 size: 12 residues. The CDR3 sequence: CSARYSQAGYTF. The CDR3 DNA sequence: TGCAGTGCTAGGTACTCGCAGGCTGGCTACACCTTC.

This clone was observed at least ten times. The chain links TRBV20-1 to TRBJ1-5; 10 nucleotides agree with TRBD1. CDR1 DFQATT and CDR2 SNEGSKA come from the germline V gene (reference sequence). J gave up 0 bases and V 0 bases, and 8 bases lay outside the gene matches. This CDR3 region has 18 residues. As DNA, the CDR3 is TGCAGTGCTAGAGATGGGGACAGGGGCCTTTATAGCAATCAGCCCCAGCATTTT. It encodes CSARDGDRGLYSNQPQHF.

This clone was seen ten or more times. The genes are TRBV6-7 and TRBJ2-5; TRBD2 agrees at 7 bases. TRBV6-7 is noted as an ORF with a role that remains uncertain. CDR3 length equals 17 residues. Trimming removed 2 bases from V and 5 bases from J; junction bases left unmatched: 14. The DNA for the CDR3 is TGTGCCAGCAGTTACCGATTGTGGGAGGGCCGGGAGGAGACCCAGTACTTC. As protein: CASSYRLWEGREETQYF.

This clone was picked up a small number of times. The J gene is TRBJ1-4, the V gene TRBV6-1; D uncertain. The V gene's germline CDR1 is MNHNS and CDR2 SASEGT. The CDR3 length is 14 residues. V lost 3 bases and J 5 bases, leaving 10 bases between the germline ends. The CDR3 sequence is CASSDGRGNEKLFF. In nucleotides, the CDR3 is TGTGCCAGCAGTGACGGACGAGGGAATGAAAAACTGTTTTTT.

This clone was observed many times. The sample has other DNA sequences that encode this CDR3 too. CDR3 coding DNA: TGTGCCAGCAGTGAGAGGTATACTACCGGGGAGCTGTTTTTT. Amino acids: CASSERYTTGELFF. V and J are TRBV2 and TRBJ2-2; unclear D gene. With 3 bases removed from V and 5 bases from J, the gap between germline ends came to 10 bases. The germline V gene has CDR1 SNHLY and CDR2 FYNNEI. CDR3 length: 14 amino acids.

Many counts were recorded for this clone. CDR3 in DNA: TGCAGTGCTAGTCCCGGTAATGAGCAGTTCTTC. It specifies CSASPGNEQFF. V usage is TRBV20-1 and J usage is TRBJ2-1, with D unresolved. V shed 3 bases and J shed 7 bases, with 7 bases lying between them. Germline CDR1 is DFQATT and CDR2 is SNEGSKA (reference sequence). This CDR3 has 11 amino acids.

This clone was counted many times. The chain uses TRBV5-4 and TRBJ2-1; 7 bases fit TRBD2. CDR1 SGHNT and CDR2 YYREEE come from the germline V gene (reference sequence). Trimming took 4 bases from V and 2 from J; bases not matched to a gene: 3. The CDR3 extends over 14 amino acids. CDR3 protein: CASSGGGPYNEQFF. The DNA of the CDR3 is TGTGCCAGCAGCGGCGGGGGTCCCTACAATGAGCAGTTCTTC. Full variable domain (remainder filled in from reference TRBV5-4 and TRBJ2-1): ETGVTQSPTHLIKTRGQQVTLRCSSQSGHNTVSWYQQALGQGPQFIFQYYREEENGRGNFPPRFSGLQFPNYSSELNVNALELDDSALYLCASSGGGPYNEQFFGPGTRLTVL.

This clone was seen repeatedly, ten times or more. The chain carries TRBV7-6 and TRBJ2-1, with D unclear. Trimming stripped 5 bases from V and 7 bases from J, with 6 bases between. The CDR3 runs to 11 residues. In germline, CDR1 is SGHVS, CDR2 FNYEAQ. CDR3 nucleotide sequence: TGTGCCAGCAGCCGATTTAATGAGCAGTTCTTC. As protein: CASSRFNEQFF.

The table lists this clone with many counts. Given a much more abundant clone one base away, this may be a read error. The same CDR3 can be traced to other DNA sequences in this sample. V gene TRBV5-1 combines with J gene TRBJ2-1; 7 positions agree with TRBD2. Germline values: CDR1 SGHRS, CDR2 YFSETQ. The CDR3 sequence is 18 residues long. Trimming took 4 bases from V and 0 from J; bases not matched to a gene: 13. The CDR3, as DNA: TGCGCCAGCAGCCCCGGGACGAGCGGGGTCTACTCCTACAATGAGCAGTTCTTC. It translates to CASSPGTSGVYSYNEQFF.

This clone was seen a single time. At one boundary the junction diverges from the germline segment, which might be a read error. The chain recombines TRBV11-1 with TRBJ1-5, with a possible D match to TRBD1 (5 bases). The CDR3 extends over 18 amino acids. Germline V gene data show CDR1 as SGHAT and CDR2 as FQDESV (reference sequence). The DNA for the CDR3 is TGTGCCAGCAGCCCAACGGGCGATAACAGCTTGGGGCATCAGCACCAGCATTTT. Translated, it gives CASSPTGDNSLGHQHQHF.

This clone was counted many times. The rearrangement joins TRBV27 to TRBJ2-2, with D possibly TRBD1 on 5 matching bases. The V end lost 4 bases, the J end lost 3 bases, and 12 bases lay between the germline ends. Germline values: CDR1 MNHEY, CDR2 SMNVEV (reference sequence). CDR3 size: 15 residues. The DNA for the CDR3 is TGTGCCAGCAGTTCGGACACTTTCCACACCGGGGAGCTGTTTTTT. Protein: CASSSDTFHTGELFF.

This clone has a count of ten or more. V gene TRBV2 combines with J gene TRBJ2-3; TRBD2 is a possible D gene (6 bases). In germline, CDR1 is SNHLY, CDR2 FYNNEI. The CDR3 is 14 amino acids. V was pared by 7 bases and J by 0 bases, with 11 bases between. The DNA of the CDR3 is TGTGCCAGCAAGCAAAGCGGGAGCACAGATACGCAGTATTTT. Translating it yields CASKQSGSTDTQYF.

This sequence joins TRBV11-2 and TRBJ1-2; 7 nucleotides agree with TRBD1. The ends lost 6 bases at V and 6 bases at J; junction bases unmatched: 10. The CDR3 runs to 14 residues. From germline, CDR1 is SGHAT and CDR2 FQNNGV. CDR3 sequence reads: CASSLDRVRDGYTF. DNA for the CDR3: TGTGCCAGCAGTCTCGACAGGGTCCGAGATGGCTACACCTTC.

Many counts were recorded for this clone. The chain is built from TRBV25-1 and TRBJ2-2; D remains ambiguous. CDR1 and CDR2 from the germline V gene are MGHDK and SYGVNS. The CDR3 totals 18 residues. Trimming pared 3 bases from V and 3 bases from J, leaving 20 bases between. CDR3 nucleotides: TGTGCCAGCAGTGATCTTCGGAAAAGTAGGTCGGACACCGGGGAGCTGTTTTTT. This sequence encodes CASSDLRKSRSDTGELFF.

This clone was counted ten times or more. This chain joins TRBV20-1 and TRBJ2-1, with a possible D match to TRBD2 (6 bases). Germline CDR1 DFQATT, CDR2 SNEGSKA (reference sequence). The CDR3 sequence is 20 residues long. Trimming removed 0 bases from V and 4 bases from J, with 28 bases in between. The CDR3 sequence: CSARDCVGLPQIWVYNEQFF. The CDR3 DNA reads as TGCAGTGCTAGAGATTGTGTGGGACTCCCTCAAATTTGGGTATACAATGAGCAGTTCTTC.

About this clone: Relative to the germline gene, one junction end is altered; a read error may explain this. J is TRBJ2-7 and V is TRBV4-1; possibly TRBD2 for D (5 bases). The germline V gene has CDR1 MGHRA and CDR2 YSYEKL. The length of the CDR3 is 13 residues. Here the CDR3 reads CSSSPLGENEQYF. The CDR3 DNA reads TGCTCCAGCAGCCCCCTTGGGGAGAACGAGCAGTACTTC.

The sample holds many counts of this clone. One junction end does not reproduce the germline sequence, and a read error may be involved. This sequence joins TRBV5-1 and TRBJ2-7; TRBD2 matches at 13 bases. The CDR3 is 15 residues long. The germline CDR1 and CDR2 sequences are SGHRS and YFSETQ. The CDR3 region is CTSSLRTSGSYEQYF. In nucleotides, the CDR3 is TGCACCAGCAGCTTGAGGACTAGCGGGAGTTACGAGCAGTACTTC.

The chain recombines TRBV12-3 or TRBV12-4 with TRBJ2-7, with a weak D call TRBD1 (8 bases). The CDR3 loop spans 14 amino acids. Trimming pared 5 bases from V and 5 bases from J, leaving 16 bases between. CDR3: CASSQTGEGHEQYF. The DNA for the CDR3 is TGTGCCAGCAGTCAGACAGGGGAGGGCCACGAGCAGTACTTC.